The rows below give T cell receptor beta chains drawn from one sample of a study of T cells in Graves' hyperthyroidism and ophthalmopathy. TCRdb recomputed calls from the multiplex PCR reads with MiXCR, one row per CDR3 protein. This sample has roughly 500,000 distinct CDR3 sequences, with more than 11% found just once. The sample comprised blood. The receptor set was obtained from a woman in her twenties or thirties with Graves' hyperthyroidism that later progressed to Graves' ophthalmopathy. The conserved cysteine and the conserved F or W are not part of the CDR3 here. Clone size is stated in some rows and not others, as once, few, many or a class when expanded.

len	v_gene	j_gene	abundance	CDR3aa
12	TRBV28	TRBJ2-3	NA	ASIQAGVTDTQY
12	TRBV9	TRBJ1-1	NA	ASSDGGAGVEAF
12	TRBV6-1	TRBJ2-7	NA	ASSRQGPSYEQY
12	TRBV20-1	TRBJ2-5	many	SGLHRLAGETQY
11	TRBV7-6	TRBJ2-3	many	ASSLQGSDTQY
10	TRBV3-1	TRBJ1-2	NA	ASSQGAAGYT
13	TRBV20-1	TRBJ2-1	many	SAKREREGYNEQF
11	TRBV6-1	TRBJ2-5	many	ASLRTGEETQY
13	TRBV5-6	TRBJ1-1	many	ASSLGQGASTEAF
14	TRBV27	TRBJ2-7	NA	ASSPAGQSKAYEQY
11	TRBV18	TRBJ1-5	many	ASSPPNNQPQH
11	TRBV30	TRBJ1-6	few	ASSTNYNSPLH
13	TRBV7-9	TRBJ2-5	NA	ASSLGVASQETQY
13	TRBV7-9	TRBJ2-2	NA	ASRPEDPNTGELF
14	TRBV18	TRBJ2-1	many	ASSPLAATGYNEQF
11	TRBV29-1	TRBJ2-1	few	SVERTGRNEQF
13	TRBV11-2	TRBJ2-7	many	ASSLDRIGGYEQY
11	TRBV6-1	TRBJ1-2	few	ACSEQGRDGYT
15	TRBV7-8	TRBJ1-3	NA	ASSLFGQGSSGNTIY
14	TRBV6-2/TRBV6-3	TRBJ2-1	many	ASSYEPAGRYNEQF
12	TRBV12-5	TRBJ2-7	few	ASATGTGFSEQY
12	TRBV11-2	TRBJ2-5	NA	ASSFLVNQETQY
12	TRBV27	TRBJ2-3	many	ASRPWGRTDTQY
14	TRBV7-2	TRBJ2-1	many	ASSLAPSGIRNEQF
13	TRBV20-1	TRBJ2-7	many	SANSLKGSSYEQY
10	TRBV20-1	TRBJ1-1	many	SARDLNGEAF
13	TRBV25-1	TRBJ1-4	few	ASRSPGTTNEKLF
16	TRBV6-6	TRBJ2-5	many	ASSYSKTGQARRETQY
15	TRBV18	TRBJ2-7	few	ASSGGRPGALEYEQY
14	TRBV14	TRBJ2-5	few	ASSQARDSEQETQY